The T cell receptor (beta chain) under discussion was sequenced for a study of identical twins. Study conclusions and caveats: Within beta out-of-frame sequences, the excess sharing observed between twins was weaker. Compared with models, monozygotic twins showed more out-of-frame TCR alpha sharing.

Germline CDR1 reads MNHEY; CDR2 reads SMNVEV (reference sequence). Trimming took 6 bases from V and 6 from J; bases not matched to a gene: 13. The CDR3 extends over 16 amino acids. This clonotype appeared many times. Antigen unknown. Unique molecular identifiers were present on the cDNA, which also gained a universal primer site by template switching. TCRdb re-called the 5' RACE reads with MiXCR, one entry per CDR3 protein. The data show roughly 220,000 distinct CDR3 sequences, with 6.5% seen just once and roughly 15% held by the top ten. The data also belong to a second study, concerning T cells expressing NK-cell markers. That report notes: It was sorted CD3+CD56+NKG2C+, CD3+CD56+NKG2C- and CD3+CD56-NKG2C+ T cells that supplied the TCR beta repertoires.

The receptor's source is a woman between 18 and 29 years old in good health. This sequence joins TRBV27 and TRBJ2-7; 11 positions match TRBD1. Sequencing input: CD8+ T cells sorted from blood. The CDR3 DNA sequence: TGTGCCAGCAGCCTACCCCCGGGGACAGGGGGTTTCGAGCAGTACTTC. It codes for CASSLPPGTGGFEQYF.